This T cell receptor (beta chain) was captured by sequencing in a study of cytomegalovirus exposure and HLA in healthy donors. Study-wide points: Upon later analysis, TCR association rates were observed to vary by HLA locus, being highest for DRB1 and lowest for HLA-C. Per a prior analysis, the majority of TCR beta V segments were productive roughly 87% or roughly 30% of the time. After further analysis at a later stage, around 17,000 TCR beta sequences were associated with HLA alleles at 0.05 false discovery rate. Donor immune exposure was known only as CMV serostatus.

This clone was seen only once. Its specificity is not known. This CDR3 spans 13 amino acids. CDR1 SGHRS and CDR2 YFSETQ come from the germline V gene. Trimming shortened V by 4 bases and J by 6 bases, and 11 bases separated the two germline ends. This PCR relied on a set of 60 Vbeta primers and 13 Jbeta primers. Only in-frame clones appear in the TCRdb table, and some are missing; sequencing was by immunoSEQ multiplex PCR. The repertoire holds roughly 73,000 clones, with about 80% as singletons. The gene calls are TRBV5-1 and TRBJ2-1; TRBD1 might be the D (5 bases). The sample taken for sequencing was PBMCs. This TCR was sampled from a man in his forties in good health and CMV-seronegative. The CDR3 reads CASSPGRGNEQFF. The CDR3 DNA is TGCGCCAGCAGCCCCGGAAGGGGCAATGAGCAGTTCTTC. Complete variable domain (other parts from reference TRBV5-1 and TRBJ2-1): KAGVTQTPRYLIKTRGQQVTLSCSPISGHRSVSWYQQTPGQGLQFLFEYFSETQRNKGNFPGRFSGRQFSNSRSEMNVSTLELGDSALYLCASSPGRGNEQFFGPGTRLTVL.